The sequence of this TCR beta chain was determined in a study of blood T cell repertoires in COVID-19. In the study overall: From the United States, Italy and Spain came samples of acute and convalescent COVID-19. PBMCs, B-cell-depleted T cells, or T cells provided the cDNA or gDNA that made up the material.

This clone is judged medium-sized. The V and J ends lost 0 bases and 7 bases, in that order; junction bases with no gene match: 2. The CDR3 contains 15 residues. Looked up from germline, CDR1 is LNHNV and CDR2 is YYDKDF (reference sequence). In the source study's methods: Researchers report that nucleated cell counts were estimated from reference gene primer amplification. Assay: immunoSEQ multiplex PCR; the TCRdb copy retains only in-frame clones and omits some. V, J and clone size derive from that table, while D and trimming were established from the DNA sequence. Of 150,000 to 200,000 clones in the sample, roughly 84% were seen once.

This rearrangement joins TRBV15 to TRBJ1-6; TRBD1 agrees at 8 bases. The origin of this receptor is a man between 18 and 35 years old with active or convalescent COVID-19. Input material: peripheral blood. The CDR3, as DNA: TGTGCCACCAGCAGAGACAGGGGGCTGAATTCACCCCTCCACTTT. It codes for CATSRDRGLNSPLHF.